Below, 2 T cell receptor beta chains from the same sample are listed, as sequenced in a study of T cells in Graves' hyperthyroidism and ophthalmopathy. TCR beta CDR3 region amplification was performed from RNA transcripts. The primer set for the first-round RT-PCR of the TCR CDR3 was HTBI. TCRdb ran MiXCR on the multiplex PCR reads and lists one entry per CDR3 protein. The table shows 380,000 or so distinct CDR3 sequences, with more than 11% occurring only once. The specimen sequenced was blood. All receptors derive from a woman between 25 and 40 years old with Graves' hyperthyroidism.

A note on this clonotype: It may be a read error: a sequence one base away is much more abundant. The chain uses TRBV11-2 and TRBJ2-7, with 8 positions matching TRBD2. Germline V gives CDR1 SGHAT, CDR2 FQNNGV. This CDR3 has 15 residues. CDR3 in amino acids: CVSSEGLALSYEQYF. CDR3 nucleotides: TGTGTCAGCAGCGAAGGACTAGCACTATCCTACGAGCAGTACTTC.

The CDR3 region is CSVIYYRGGDEQYF. In DNA, the CDR3 is TGCAGCGTGATTTACTACAGGGGGGGGGACGAGCAGTACTTC. The chain uses TRBV29-1 and TRBJ2-7; D perhaps matches TRBD1 (8 bases). Deletions cut 6 bases from V and 5 bases from J, with 20 bases between. Germline values: CDR1 SQVTM, CDR2 ANQGSEA. This CDR3 is built from 14 residues.